This T cell receptor (beta chain) originates from a study of cytomegalovirus exposure and HLA in healthy donors. As for the study in general: A preliminary data release comprised tens of millions of unique TCRs obtained from HLA-typed donors.

Study findings and constraints: A later analysis found common viral pathogens apparently linked to several of the most significant clusters. In a later analysis, TCR beta V- and J-gene trimming was associated with a missense DCLRE1C variant.

Worth noting for this clone: No antigen is known for it.

Unmatched junction bases numbered 10, after V lost 9 bases and J lost 8 bases. CDR1 is ENHRY, CDR2 SYGVKD, per germline. CDR3 length: 13 amino acids. Primers included in the PCR were 60 Vbeta and 13 Jbeta primers. Original analysis: An analysis performed later counted 74 million or so unique TCR beta chains (approximately 11 million of them shared). Profiling relied on immunoSEQ multiplex PCR, and the TCRdb table lists in-frame clones only, not all of them. V, J and clone size are taken as reported in that table, and D and trimming were inferred from the DNA itself. The sample carries 95,000 or so clones, about two thirds recorded once.

The V call is TRBV10-3, the J call TRBJ2-4; the match to TRBD1 covers 7 bases. The sample taken for sequencing was PBMCs. The sequence was obtained from a woman in her fifties or sixties in good health and CMV-seropositive. Here the CDR3 DNA reads TGTGCCATGGCGGCTGCCCAGGGGGACATTCAGTACTTC. This gives the protein CAMAAAQGDIQYF.